The entry that follows covers one T cell receptor beta chain sequence. What this receptor recognizes is not known. Nothing much larger sits one base from this clone, and base qualities are not available. These data originate in a study of T cells after yellow fever vaccination (dated by TCRdb to about 2019). General notes on the study: Libraries from fractions with low cell numbers were prepared with the SMART-Seq v4 Ultra Low Input RNA kit. Bulk PBMC replicates and cell subsets were isolated from blood drawn at multiple timepoints before and after both primary and secondary immunization. To track T-cell clones before and after primary and booster YFV17D yellow fever vaccination, bulk TCR alpha and beta repertoires were sequenced longitudinally. Two healthy male donors, one aged 18 to 30 and one aged 30 to 40 years, were included in the cohort.

Between the V and J ends, shortened by 1 base and 5 bases respectively, the junction contains 18 bases. The CDR3, cysteine through phenylalanine, is 16 amino acids long. CDR3 DNA only is kept here, 48 bases in frame from base 1. The germline V gene (reference sequence) gives CDR1 as DFQATT and CDR2 as SNEGSKA. TCR cDNA was synthesized by 5'RACE template switching, through which a universal primer site and unique molecular identifiers were introduced. Priming of cDNA synthesis was performed from both the TCR alpha and TCR beta constant segments. Library amplification used two PCR steps, and the second PCR step added sample barcodes and sequencing adapters. Sequencing of libraries was done on Illumina HiSeq 2500 (2x100 bp) or NovaSeq (2x150 bp). Concerning the study's data processing: MIGEC handled demultiplexing of reads and collapsing into UMI consensus sequences, while MiXCR performed V(D)J alignment. Vaccine-responding clonotypes were defined with edgeR using replicate PBMC samples, requiring FDR below 0.01 and a log2 fold change above 5 up to day 15. Each bulk clonotype received a CD4 or CD8 identity based on whether the sequenced CD4 or CD8 repertoire contained that clonotype at higher abundance. The public reads were reanalyzed by TCRdb: fastp trimming at Q25, MiXCR alignment, in-frame beta chains only. For every CDR3 protein sequence, its rows merge into one entry that carries the most common genes and DNA. V and J calls and clone size were set by TCRdb, not the authors. For this sample there are 300,000 to 450,000 distinct CDR3 sequences; approximately 8% appear just once. The leading ten clones occupy approximately 15% of the sample.

The treatment or condition label corresponds to: live attenuated yellow fever vaccine strain. At every blood-draw timepoint, two biological replicates of bulk PBMCs were collected. A standard Ficoll-Paque protocol was used to isolate PBMCs from peripheral blood. TriZol was used to extract RNA from bulk PBMCs, CD4 and CD8 fractions, and dextramer-positive and dextramer-negative fractions. Overall study results and their limits: A small share of clonotypes was detected in both CD4 and CD8 compartments, with the overlap likely arising from convergent recombination. Only two donors were included in the study, so the extent to which the findings can be generalized is limited. The secondary T-cell response was weaker than the primary response but faster, peaking on day 5 instead of day 15. Computational filtering was required because FACS-sorted repertoires could contain abundant contaminating clonotypes from the bulk population. After the booster, most of the clones that had expanded following primary vaccination were detected again (approximately 96% of CD4 and around 88% of CD8), which suggests that memory was broadly maintained.

The V gene is TRBV20-1 and the J gene is TRBJ2-4; TRBD2 is perhaps the D gene, given 5 matching bases. The origin of this receptor is a young man who received the YFV17D yellow fever vaccine. The sequencing here drew on PBMCs, taken 45 days after the first yellow fever vaccination. The nucleotide sequence reads TGCAGTGCTAGAGTGTCCGCCCGGGGTAACGAAAACATTCAGTACTTC. This sequence encodes CSARVSARGNENIQYF.